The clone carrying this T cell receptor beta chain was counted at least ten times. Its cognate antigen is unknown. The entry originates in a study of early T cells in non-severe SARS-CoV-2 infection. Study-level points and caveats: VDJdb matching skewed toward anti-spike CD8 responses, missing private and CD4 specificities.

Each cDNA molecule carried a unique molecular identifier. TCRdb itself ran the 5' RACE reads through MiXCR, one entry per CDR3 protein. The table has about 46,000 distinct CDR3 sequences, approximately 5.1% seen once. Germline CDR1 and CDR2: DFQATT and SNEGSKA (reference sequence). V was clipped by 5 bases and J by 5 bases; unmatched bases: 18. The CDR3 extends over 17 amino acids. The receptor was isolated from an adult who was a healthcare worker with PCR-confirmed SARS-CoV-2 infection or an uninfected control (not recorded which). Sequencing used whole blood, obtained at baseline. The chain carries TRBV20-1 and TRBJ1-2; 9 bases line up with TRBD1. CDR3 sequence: CSAGAGATGGLGYGYTF. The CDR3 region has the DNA TGCAGTGCTGGCGCGGGGGCCACAGGGGGCTTAGGGTATGGCTACACCTTC.